This paragraph reports one TCR beta chain. Its antigen is not known. The entry originates in a study of T cells expressing NK-cell markers. Study background: HCMV seropositivity characterized most of the eight sequenced donors, and seronegativity one. Study observations and caveats: NKG2C+ dominant clonotype frequencies in a handful of donors were roughly 1.0-7.5% of CD8+ T cells.

cDNA encoding TCR beta was synthesized via 5'RACE template switching incorporating UMIs. TCRdb reanalyzed the 5' RACE reads and collapses them to one entry per CDR3 protein, without DNA. The table lists 200,000 to 300,000 distinct CDR3 sequences, with 3.5% to 5% in the top ten. The specimen sequenced was blood T cells: a sorted CD56 or NKG2C T cell subset, CD4+ or CD8+ T cells, or bulk PBMC T cells (not recorded which). The TCR sequence derives from a woman between 18 and 70 years old in good health.

CDR3 sequence: CATSDAVGNEQFF. The V gene is TRBV24-1, the J gene TRBJ2-1. Germline-derived CDR1 and CDR2 are KGHDR and SFDVKD. The CDR3 extends over 13 amino acids.